This T cell receptor beta chain was sequenced in a study of tumor-infiltrating lymphocytes in localized non-small cell lung cancer. Study details: Some samples were collected after neoadjuvant chemotherapy; smokers, never-smokers and several histologies were included.

Sequencing was performed with immunoSEQ multiplex PCR; in TCRdb, only in-frame clones are kept and a portion is missing. The sample holds 12,000 to 15,000 clones, approximately 73% seen once. This clone was counted a few times. Its antigen is as yet unknown. Regarding the study as a whole: Tumors had more T cell infiltration than uninvolved lung, per TCRbeta sequencing and CD3 counts. Different pieces of the same tissue went to different assays, confounding technical variation with intratumor heterogeneity. TCR sequencing covered a subset of patients with enough tissue.

The CDR3 is 15 amino acids. Germline V CDR1 and CDR2: SGHDT, YYEEEE. J was trimmed by 1 base and V by 4 bases; bases with no gene match: 6. This clonotype was sampled from a human donor with non-small cell lung cancer. V is TRBV5-6 and J is TRBJ2-3, with TRBD1 matching over 7 bases. Sequencing input: uninvolved lung tissue not adjacent to the tumor. CDR3 amino acids: CASSLGTAGTDTQYF. CDR3 nucleotide sequence: TGTGCCAGCAGCCTCGGGACAGCCGGCACAGATACGCAGTATTTT.